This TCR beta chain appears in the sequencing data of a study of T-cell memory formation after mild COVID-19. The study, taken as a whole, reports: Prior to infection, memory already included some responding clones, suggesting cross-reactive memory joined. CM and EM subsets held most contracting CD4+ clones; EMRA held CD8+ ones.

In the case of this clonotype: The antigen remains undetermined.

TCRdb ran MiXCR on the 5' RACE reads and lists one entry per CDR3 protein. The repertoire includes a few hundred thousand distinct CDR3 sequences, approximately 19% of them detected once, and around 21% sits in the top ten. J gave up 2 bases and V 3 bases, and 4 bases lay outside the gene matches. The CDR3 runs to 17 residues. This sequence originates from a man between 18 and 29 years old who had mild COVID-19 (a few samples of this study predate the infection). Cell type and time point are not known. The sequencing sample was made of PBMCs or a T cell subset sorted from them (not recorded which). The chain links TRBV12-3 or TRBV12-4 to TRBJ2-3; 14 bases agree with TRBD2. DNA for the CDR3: TGTGCCAGCAGTTTTTGGACTAGCGGGGGGATCACAGATACGCAGTATTTT. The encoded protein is CASSFWTSGGITDTQYF.